One T cell receptor (beta chain) is described in this entry. This sample is part of a study of blood T cell repertoires in COVID-19. At the level of the study: The United States, Italy and Spain provided the acute and convalescent COVID-19 samples.

The CDR3 runs 17 residues. V lost 4 bases to trimming and J lost 5 bases, with 23 bases between them. Germline CDR1 reads MGHDK; CDR2 reads SYGVNS. Authors' processing steps: It was from reference gene primer amplification that nucleated cell counts were estimated. Produced via immunoSEQ multiplex PCR; TCRdb's table is partial and in-frame only. V and J calls and clone size are as listed in that table; D and trimming were resolved from the DNA. The table lists approximately 230,000 clones, around 90% of them singletons. This chain connects TRBV25-1 to TRBJ1-1; possible D gene TRBD1, 6 bases. The sequence was collected from a man younger than 35 with active or convalescent COVID-19. Material: peripheral blood. The CDR3 nucleotides read TGTGCCAGCAGTGGAGGGCTGATGCGGGGGCGGACGACTGAAGCTTTCTTT. Protein sequence: CASSGGLMRGRTTEAFF.